This T cell receptor (beta chain) is drawn from a study of T cells in localized non-small cell lung cancer. General observations from the study: Heterogeneity remains possible because sequencing was limited to only one tumor region. Turning up in adjacent lung were a median roughly 50 of the top 100 tumor clones.

This CDR3 has 13 amino acids. Germline-derived CDR1 and CDR2 are SGHTA and FQGTGA. The V and J ends lost 2 bases and 3 bases respectively, with 7 bases between them. TCRdb's table, derived via immunoSEQ multiplex PCR, lists solely in-frame clones and lacks some. The data contain 20,000 to 30,000 clones, 81% of them singletons. A note on this clone: As yet, its antigen is unknown.

This clonotype was obtained from a man aged 40 to 70 with stage III squamous cell lung carcinoma. The sequencing used peripheral blood, collected before any cancer treatment. The rearrangement links TRBV7-3 to TRBJ1-2; D not resolved. CDR3 region: CASSLGPDYGYTF. The CDR3 region has the DNA TGTGCCAGCAGCTTAGGCCCTGACTATGGCTACACCTTC.